This TCR beta chain was observed in a study of cytomegalovirus exposure and HLA in healthy donors. Clones were sequenced by immunoSEQ multiplex PCR, and TCRdb holds only the in-frame ones, with some missing. The sample has approximately 160,000 clones, approximately 96% seen once. Germline CDR1 reads MNHEY; CDR2 reads SVGAGI. There are 11 residues in the CDR3. The V segment lost 8 bases and the J segment 8 bases; nucleotides outside the gene matches: 5. The sequence derives from a woman between 18 and 30 years old in good health and CMV-seronegative. The chain combines TRBV6-5 with TRBJ1-2; TRBD1 aligns across 7 bases. The sample consisted of PBMCs. CDR3 DNA: TGTGCCAGCCGGGACAGTGGAGGCTACACCTTC. Translation gives CASRDSGGYTF.